One T cell receptor beta chain is described in this entry. This specimen comes from a study of cytomegalovirus exposure and HLA in healthy donors. The germline CDR1 and CDR2 sequences are PRHDT and FYEKMQ (reference sequence). The CDR3 covers 16 residues. Trimming shortened V by 4 bases and J by 7 bases, and 20 bases separated the two germline ends. The PCR used 60 Vbeta and 13 Jbeta primers. TCRdb's table, derived via immunoSEQ multiplex PCR, lists solely in-frame clones and lacks some. This sample carries 150,000 or so clones, about 80% of them seen once, and the ten largest clones take approximately 1.3%.

V usage is TRBV13 and J usage is TRBJ2-1; TRBD1 is a possible D gene (5 bases). This receptor was obtained from a man younger than 45 in good health and CMV-seronegative. The specimen sequenced was PBMCs. CDR3: CASSYPISRATNEQFF. The CDR3 region has the DNA TGTGCCAGCAGCTATCCCATCTCCAGGGCTACTAATGAGCAGTTCTTC.